This T cell receptor (beta chain) came from a study of human T cells and chemical hapten exposure. Study context: Upper inner arm skin measuring approximately 2 cm by approximately 2 cm received 2% DPC for sensitization.

This clonotype has more than one count but fewer than ten. TCRdb processed the RACE reads anew with MiXCR; each CDR3 protein has one entry. In the table there are tens of thousands of distinct CDR3 sequences, about a tenth of which are singletons. The sample's time point: patch test 3, about 24 weeks after DPC sensitization. Treatment of the sample: therapeutic diphenylcyclopropenone sensitization with weekly scalp DPC. Per germline, CDR1 SQVTM and CDR2 ANQGSEA. This CDR3 has 14 amino acids. Trimming cost V 3 bases and J 4 bases; bases outside gene matches: 6. The chain couples TRBV29-1 to TRBJ2-5, with 9 bases that match TRBD2. This clonotype was obtained from a woman aged 45 to 65 with alopecia areata. Some clones in this sample may be carry-over from other donors' samples. The specimen was whole blood, collected in connection with sensitization to the hapten diphenylcyclopropenone (DPC). The DNA for the CDR3 is TGCAGCGTTGACCTTCCGGGACTAGCAGAGACCCAGTACTTC. As protein: CSVDLPGLAETQYF.